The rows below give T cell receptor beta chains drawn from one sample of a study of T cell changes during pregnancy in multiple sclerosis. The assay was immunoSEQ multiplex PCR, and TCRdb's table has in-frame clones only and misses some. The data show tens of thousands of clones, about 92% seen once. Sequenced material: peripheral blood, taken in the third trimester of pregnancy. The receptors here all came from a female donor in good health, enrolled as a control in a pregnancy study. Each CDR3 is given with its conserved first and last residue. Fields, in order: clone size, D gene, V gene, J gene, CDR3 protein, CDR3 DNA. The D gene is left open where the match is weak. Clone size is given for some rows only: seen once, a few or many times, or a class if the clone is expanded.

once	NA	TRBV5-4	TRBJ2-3	CASSGAGYTDTQYF	TGTGCCAGCAGCGGAGCGGGTTACACAGATACGCAGTATTTT
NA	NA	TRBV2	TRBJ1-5	CASSDYRAQHF	TGTGCCAGCAGTGACTACCGGGCCCAGCATTTT
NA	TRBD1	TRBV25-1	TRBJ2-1	CASSRDRDWDEQFF	TGTGCCAGCAGCCGGGACAGGGACTGGGATGAGCAGTTCTTC
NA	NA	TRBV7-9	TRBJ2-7	CASSFKAGTLYEQYF	TGTGCCAGCAGCTTTAAGGCAGGAACCCTCTACGAGCAGTACTTC
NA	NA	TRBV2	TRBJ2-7	CASSLLIRGNGDEQYF	TGTGCCAGCAGTCTCCTAATCAGGGGAAATGGAGACGAGCAGTACTTC
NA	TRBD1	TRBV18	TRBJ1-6	CASSGDRRLDQNSPLHF	TGTGCCAGCTCAGGGGACAGGCGACTCGATCAGAATTCACCCCTCCACTTT
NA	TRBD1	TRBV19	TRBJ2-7	CASRGQGSYEQYF	TGTGCCAGTAGGGGACAGGGGTCCTACGAGCAGTACTTC
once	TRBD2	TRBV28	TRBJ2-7	CASVETSKGEQYF	TGTGCCAGCGTAGAGACTAGCAAGGGCGAGCAGTACTTC
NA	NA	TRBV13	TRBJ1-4	CASSFGRGEKLFF	TGTGCCAGCAGCTTCGGCAGGGGTGAAAAACTGTTTTTT
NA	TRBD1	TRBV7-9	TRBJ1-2	CASSERTGNILANYGYTF	TGTGCCAGCAGCGAAAGGACAGGGAATATTTTAGCTAACTATGGCTACACCTTC
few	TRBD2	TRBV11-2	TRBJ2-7	CASSFGLAGDYEQYF	TGTGCCAGCAGCTTTGGGCTAGCGGGAGACTACGAGCAGTACTTC
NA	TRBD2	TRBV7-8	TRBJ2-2	CASSYPSGITTGELFF	TGTGCCAGCAGCTACCCTAGCGGGATAACCACCGGGGAGCTGTTTTTT
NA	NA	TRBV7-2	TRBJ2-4	CASSSNPTPGGRDIQYF	TGTGCCAGCAGCTCCAACCCGACCCCCGGGGGGCGAGACATTCAGTACTTC
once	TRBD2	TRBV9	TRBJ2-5	CASSVASGRAETQYF	TGTGCCAGCAGCGTTGCTAGCGGGAGGGCGGAGACCCAGTACTTC
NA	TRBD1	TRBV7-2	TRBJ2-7	CASSHKTGAGEQYF	TGTGCCAGCAGCCATAAGACAGGGGCGGGCGAGCAGTACTTC
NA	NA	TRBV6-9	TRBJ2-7	CASSYLGAGPVTYEQYF	TGTGCCAGCAGTTATTTAGGGGCAGGCCCTGTCACCTACGAGCAGTACTTC
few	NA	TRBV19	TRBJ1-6	CASSRSVYNSPLHF	TGTGCCAGTAGTAGGTCGGTTTATAATTCACCCCTCCACTTT
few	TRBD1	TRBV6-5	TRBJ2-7	CASSYSGTARYEQYF	TGTGCCAGCAGTTACTCAGGGACAGCGCGCTACGAGCAGTACTTC
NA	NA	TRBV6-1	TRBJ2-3	CASSEAMAGKGTDTQYF	TGTGCCAGCAGTGAAGCTATGGCGGGGAAGGGCACAGATACGCAGTATTTT
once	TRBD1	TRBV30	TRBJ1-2	CAWRSDRGSRGYTF	TGTGCCTGGAGGTCGGACAGGGGGTCTAGGGGCTACACCTTC
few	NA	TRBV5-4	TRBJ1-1	CASSSKGLLRDTEAFF	TGTGCCAGCAGCTCGAAGGGACTTCTAAGGGACACTGAAGCTTTCTTT
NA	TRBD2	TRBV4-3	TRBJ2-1	CASSQVSSGRSYNEQFF	TGCGCCAGCAGCCAAGTGTCTAGCGGGAGGTCCTACAATGAGCAGTTCTTC
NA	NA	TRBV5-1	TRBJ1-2	CASSLVAGSNYGYTF	TGCGCCAGCAGCTTGGTAGCAGGGTCTAACTATGGCTACACCTTC
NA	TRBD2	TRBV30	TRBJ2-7	CAWGLAGLGVYEQYF	TGTGCCTGGGGACTAGCGGGACTAGGGGTCTACGAGCAGTACTTC
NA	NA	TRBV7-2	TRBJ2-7	CASSPGLSYEQYF	TGTGCCAGCAGCCCGGGACTGTCCTACGAGCAGTACTTC
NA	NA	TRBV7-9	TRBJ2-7	CASSLQVYEQYF	TGTGCCAGCAGCTTACAGGTCTACGAGCAGTACTTC
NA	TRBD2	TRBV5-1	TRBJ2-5	CASRGSSGLFETQYF	TGCGCCAGCAGAGGCAGTAGCGGGTTGTTCGAGACCCAGTACTTC
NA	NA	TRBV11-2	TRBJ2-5	CASSLDRAREYETQYF	TGTGCCAGCAGCTTAGATCGGGCCAGGGAATATGAGACCCAGTACTTC
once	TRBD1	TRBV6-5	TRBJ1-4	CASGQVWTNEKLFF	TGTGCCAGCGGACAGGTCTGGACTAATGAAAAACTGTTTTTT
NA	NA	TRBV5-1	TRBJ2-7	CASTPRGLVYEEQYF	TGCGCCAGCACCCCCAGGGGTCTGGTCTACGAGGAGCAGTACTTC
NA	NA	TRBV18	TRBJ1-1	CASSPASLRGATEAFF	TGTGCCAGCTCACCCGCATCCCTCCGTGGGGCCACTGAAGCTTTCTTT
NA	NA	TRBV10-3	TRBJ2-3	CAITQRTTDTQYF	TGTGCCATCACTCAGCGGACCACAGATACGCAGTATTTT
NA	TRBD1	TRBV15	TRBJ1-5	CATRRRQGNQPQHF	TGTGCCACCAGGAGAAGACAGGGTAATCAGCCCCAGCATTTT
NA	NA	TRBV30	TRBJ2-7	CAWSAGGPGEQYF	TGTGCCTGGAGTGCCGGAGGGCCGGGGGAGCAGTACTTC